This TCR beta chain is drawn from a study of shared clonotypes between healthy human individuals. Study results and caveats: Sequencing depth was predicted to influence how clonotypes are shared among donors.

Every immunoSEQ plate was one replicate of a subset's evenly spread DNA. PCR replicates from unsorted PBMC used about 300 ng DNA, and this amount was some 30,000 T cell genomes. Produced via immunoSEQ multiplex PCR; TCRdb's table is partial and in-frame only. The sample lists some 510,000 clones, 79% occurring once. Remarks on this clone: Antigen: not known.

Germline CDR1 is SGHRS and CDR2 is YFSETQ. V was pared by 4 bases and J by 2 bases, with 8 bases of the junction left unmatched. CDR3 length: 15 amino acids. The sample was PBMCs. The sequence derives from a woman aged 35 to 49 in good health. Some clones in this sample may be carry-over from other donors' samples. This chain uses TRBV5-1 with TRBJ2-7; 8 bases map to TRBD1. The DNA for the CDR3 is TGCGCCAGCAGCACCGACAGGGGCCGACCCTACGAGCAGTACTTC. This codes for CASSTDRGRPYEQYF.